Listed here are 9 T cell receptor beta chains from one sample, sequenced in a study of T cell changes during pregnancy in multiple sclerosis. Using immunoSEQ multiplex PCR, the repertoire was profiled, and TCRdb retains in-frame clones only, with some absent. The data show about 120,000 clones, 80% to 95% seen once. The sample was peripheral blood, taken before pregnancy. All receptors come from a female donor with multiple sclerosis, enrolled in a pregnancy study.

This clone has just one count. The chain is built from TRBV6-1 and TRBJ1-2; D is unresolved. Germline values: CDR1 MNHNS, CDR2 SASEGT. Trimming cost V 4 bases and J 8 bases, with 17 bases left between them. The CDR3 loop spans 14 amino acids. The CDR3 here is CASSGSAGPGGYTF. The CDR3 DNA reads TGTGCCAGCAGTGGATCGGCAGGCCCTGGGGGCTACACCTTC.

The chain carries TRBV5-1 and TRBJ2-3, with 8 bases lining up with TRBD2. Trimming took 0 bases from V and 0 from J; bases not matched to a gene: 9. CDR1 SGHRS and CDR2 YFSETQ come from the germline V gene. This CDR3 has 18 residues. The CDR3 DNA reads TGCGCCAGCAGCTTGGGCCGGGGGGGCACGTCTAGCACAGATACGCAGTATTTT. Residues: CASSLGRGGTSSTDTQYF.

The CDR3 nucleotides read TGTGCCAGCAGCTTGGCCTTGGTGGGAGGCGAGCAGTACTTC. Its translation: CASSLALVGGEQYF. The chain links TRBV5-6 to TRBJ2-7; D may be TRBD2 (6 bases). In germline, CDR1 is SGHDT, CDR2 YYEEEE. This CDR3 comprises 14 residues. The V end lost 0 bases, the J end lost 6 bases, and 13 bases lay between the germline ends.

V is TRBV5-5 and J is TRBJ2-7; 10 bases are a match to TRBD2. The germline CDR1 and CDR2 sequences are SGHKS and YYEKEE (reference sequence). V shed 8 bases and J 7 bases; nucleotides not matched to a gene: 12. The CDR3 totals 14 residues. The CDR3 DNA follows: TGTGCCAGTAGTAGCGGGGGGTCCCCTCGGGAGCAGTACTTC. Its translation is CASSSGGSPREQYF.

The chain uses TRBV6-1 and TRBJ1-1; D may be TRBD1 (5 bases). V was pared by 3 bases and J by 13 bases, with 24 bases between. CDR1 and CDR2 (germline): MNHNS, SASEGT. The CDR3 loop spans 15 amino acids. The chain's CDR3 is CASSEKGGAGTDGFF. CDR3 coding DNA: TGTGCCAGCAGTGAGAAGGGAGGAGCCGGGACGGACGGTTTCTTT.

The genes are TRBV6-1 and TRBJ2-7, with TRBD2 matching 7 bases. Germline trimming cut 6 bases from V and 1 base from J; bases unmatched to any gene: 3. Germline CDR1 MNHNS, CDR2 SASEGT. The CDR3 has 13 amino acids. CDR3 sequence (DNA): TGTGCCAGCAGAGCGGGGCCTTCCTACGAGCAGTACTTC. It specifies CASRAGPSYEQYF.

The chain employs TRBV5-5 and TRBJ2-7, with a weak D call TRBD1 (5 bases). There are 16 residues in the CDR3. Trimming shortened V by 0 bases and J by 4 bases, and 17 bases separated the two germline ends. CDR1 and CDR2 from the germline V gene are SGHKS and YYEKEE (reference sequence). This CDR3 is CASSLGDAGQLYEQYF. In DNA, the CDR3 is TGTGCCAGCAGCTTGGGGGATGCAGGGCAACTTTACGAGCAGTACTTC. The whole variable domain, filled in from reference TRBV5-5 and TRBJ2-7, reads DAGVTQSPTHLIKTRGQQVTLRCSPISGHKSVSWYQQVLGQGPQFIFQYYEKEERGRGNFPDRFSARQFPNYSSELNVNALLLGDSALYLCASSLGDAGQLYEQYFGPGTRLTVT.

The chain's CDR3 is CSVDRDSNLNYGYTF. Written as DNA, the CDR3 is TGCAGCGTCGACCGGGACAGCAACCTGAACTATGGCTACACCTTC. The V gene is TRBV29-1, the J gene TRBJ1-2; 7 bases map to TRBD1. CDR1 SQVTM and CDR2 ANQGSEA come from the germline V gene. V dropped 6 bases and J dropped 2; count of bases not matched to a gene: 12. The CDR3 extends over 15 amino acids.

CDR3 region: CSVDALAQDTQYF. CDR3 sequence (DNA): TGCAGCGTTGATGCGCTAGCTCAAGATACGCAGTATTTT. This rearrangement joins TRBV29-1 to TRBJ2-3; D is perhaps TRBD2 (5 bases). Per germline, CDR1 SQVTM and CDR2 ANQGSEA. The ends were cut back, 3 bases at V and 5 bases at J, with 12 bases in the middle. The CDR3 covers 13 residues.